This TCR beta chain was identified during a study of response to subunit inactivated influenza vaccine. Concerning this clonotype itself: The antigen remains undetermined.

TCRdb re-derived calls from the RT-PCR reads in MiXCR, one entry per CDR3 protein. The sample lists roughly 670,000 distinct CDR3 sequences; about 14% were seen once. Study results and caveats: Authors suggested each seasonal influenza vaccination recruits few new T cells.

The sequencing used PBMCs from blood, collected approximately 15 days before vaccination. The receptor was derived from a man aged 50 to 60 who received an inactivated influenza vaccine.

The CDR3 nucleotides are TGTGCCAGCAGCTTAGAGCCTGGGACCAACACCGGGGAGCTGTTTTTT. Protein sequence: CASSLEPGTNTGELFF. The V call is TRBV7-3, the J call TRBJ2-2; D may be TRBD1 or TRBD2 (5 bases each). The CDR3 covers 16 residues. The ends were cut back, 2 bases at V and 2 bases at J, with 12 bases in the middle. Per the germline V gene, CDR1 is SGHTA and CDR2 is FQGTGA.